Following are 29 T cell receptor beta chains from one sample sequenced in a study of patients and donors after allogeneic stem cell transplantation. TCRdb re-analysed the RT-PCR reads in MiXCR, keeping a single row per CDR3 protein. The profile shows 900,000 to 1,000,000 distinct CDR3 sequences, under 20% of them singletons. Material: blood, either unsorted or a sorted T cell fraction (not recorded which). The source is a human donor who was either an allogeneic HSCT recipient or a stem cell or donor lymphocyte infusion donor (not recorded which). It is not recorded whose cells these are; they may come from a transplant donor.

V usage is TRBV7-2 and J usage is TRBJ2-5; TRBD2 agrees at 8 bases. J lost 4 bases, V lost 6 bases, and 13 bases had no gene match. This CDR3 has 16 residues. CDR1 is SGHTA and CDR2 is FQGNSA in the germline V gene. The CDR3 reads CASSSLTGLGGETQYF. CDR3 sequence (DNA): TGTGCCAGCAGTTCCCTTACGGGACTAGGGGGAGAGACCCAGTACTTC. The full variable domain, rest sourced from reference TRBV7-2 and TRBJ2-5, is GAGVSQSPSNKVTEKGKDVELRCDPISGHTALYWYRQSLGQGLEFLIYFQGNSAPDKSGLPSDRFSAERTGGSVSTLTIQRTQQEDSAVYLCASSSLTGLGGETQYFGPGTRLLVL.

The V call is TRBV5-1, the J call TRBJ2-1; 8 bases match TRBD2. V shed 0 bases and J 7 bases; nucleotides not matched to a gene: 9. The CDR3 is made up of 16 amino acids. Germline values: CDR1 SGHRS, CDR2 YFSETQ. The DNA of the CDR3 is TGCGCCAGCAGCTTGGCCCGGCGGGGGGATGGAAATGAGCAGTTCTTC. It specifies CASSLARRGDGNEQFF.

V gene TRBV20-1 combines with J gene TRBJ2-7, with TRBD2 matching over 8 bases. The junction had 4 bases not matched to a gene; V was cut back by 0 bases and J by 0 bases. CDR1 and CDR2 (germline): DFQATT, SNEGSKA (reference sequence). CDR3 length: 15 residues. The CDR3 sequence is CSAREKRGTSYEQYF. The CDR3 DNA reads TGCAGTGCTAGAGAAAAGCGGGGGACCTCCTACGAGCAGTACTTC.

This clonotype was seen a handful of times. The V call is TRBV20-1, the J call TRBJ2-3, with 7 nucleotides matching TRBD2. Trimming cost V 0 bases and J 3 bases; bases outside gene matches: 12. The CDR3 runs 17 residues. Germline CDR1 is DFQATT and CDR2 is SNEGSKA (reference sequence). The CDR3 spells CSARDGGLSRKTDTQYF. DNA for the CDR3: TGCAGTGCTAGAGATGGGGGACTAAGTAGGAAGACAGATACGCAGTATTTT.

V usage is TRBV30 and J usage is TRBJ2-1; TRBD1 agrees at 7 bases. This CDR3 contains 14 residues. The germline CDR1 and CDR2 sequences are GTSNPN and SVGIG (reference sequence). The ends lost 3 bases at V and 4 bases at J; junction bases unmatched: 6. The CDR3: CAWSEVTGYNEQFF. CDR3 bases: TGTGCCTGGAGCGAAGTGACAGGGTACAATGAGCAGTTCTTC.

The sample holds a few counts of this clonotype. The V gene is TRBV19, the J gene TRBJ2-7, with a tentative D call TRBD2 (5 bases). The germline gives CDR1 LNHDA, CDR2 SQIVND (reference sequence). V lost 5 bases and J lost 4, with 15 bases in between. This CDR3 contains 14 residues. The chain's CDR3 is CASSWRRSSYEQYF. In DNA form, the CDR3 reads TGTGCCAGTAGTTGGAGGAGATCGAGTTACGAGCAGTACTTC. The whole variable domain, filled in from reference TRBV19 and TRBJ2-7, reads DGGITQSPKYLFRKEGQNVTLSCEQNLNHDAMYWYRQDPGQGLRLIYYSQIVNDFQKGDIAEGYSVSREKKESFPLTVTSAQKNPTAFYLCASSWRRSSYEQYFGPGTRLTVT.

The chain uses TRBV4-1 and TRBJ2-7; 7 bases match TRBD1. J gave up 2 bases and V 1 base, and 8 bases lay outside the gene matches. This CDR3 region has 16 residues. Germline assignment: CDR1 MGHRA and CDR2 YSYEKL. CDR3: CASSQGQGRSTYEQYF. The CDR3 DNA is TGCGCCAGCAGCCAAGGACAGGGCCGTTCTACCTACGAGCAGTACTTC.

This clonotype was observed a few times. CDR3 in DNA: TGTGCCAGCAGCTTAGTCGGACCCGAAACTGGGACTGAAGCTTTCTTT. Its protein is CASSLVGPETGTEAFF. The rearrangement uses TRBV7-6 and TRBJ1-1; D not certain. This CDR3 contains 16 residues. The germline V gene has CDR1 SGHVS and CDR2 FNYEAQ. Trimming left V 1 base short and J 5 bases short, with 17 bases between.

This clonotype was seen a few times. The chain uses TRBV5-1 and TRBJ2-5; 9 bases align to TRBD1. V was clipped by 2 bases and J by 4 bases; unmatched bases: 9. This CDR3 is built from 16 residues. Germline V gene data show CDR1 as SGHRS and CDR2 as YFSETQ. CDR3 coding DNA: TGCGCCAGCAGCTTAAACGTCCGGGACAGGGTAGAGACCCAGTACTTC. Encoded protein: CASSLNVRDRVETQYF.

The chain recombines TRBV19 with TRBJ2-3; 10 bases agree with TRBD1. The CDR3 spans 16 residues. V was clipped by 6 bases and J by 2 bases; unmatched bases: 8. Germline lookup yields CDR1 LNHDA and CDR2 SQIVND (reference sequence). CDR3 protein: CASRAGQGLFTDTQYF. The CDR3 nucleotides are TGTGCCAGTAGGGCGGGACAGGGGCTATTCACAGATACGCAGTATTTT.

This clonotype was counted between two and nine times. J is TRBJ1-1 and V is TRBV9, with TRBD1 as a possible D gene (5 bases). The length of the CDR3 is 15 residues. Trimming cost V 0 bases and J 5 bases, with 14 bases left between them. Germline V lookup: CDR1 SGDLS, CDR2 YYNGEE. The CDR3 loop is CASSVGGATRTEAFF. The CDR3 DNA is TGTGCCAGCAGCGTAGGTGGGGCTACCCGAACTGAAGCTTTCTTT.

In its sample, this clonotype was seen a few times. The J gene is TRBJ1-3, the V gene TRBV9; D unclear. This CDR3 is 14 amino acids long. Trimming stripped 1 base from V and 1 base from J, with 6 bases between. Germline CDR1 reads SGDLS; CDR2 reads YYNGEE. As DNA, the CDR3 is TGTGCCAGCAGCGTATACGTGTCTGGAAACACCATATATTTT. Residues: CASSVYVSGNTIYF.

V usage is TRBV28 and J usage is TRBJ1-1; no clear D. Trimming left V 5 bases short and J 8 bases short, with 12 bases between. CDR3 length equals 12 residues. Germline V gives CDR1 MDHEN, CDR2 SYDVKM. CDR3 protein: CASSPLGREAFF. CDR3 DNA sequence: TGTGCCAGCAGTCCCCTCGGGCGAGAAGCTTTCTTT.

This clonotype was counted between two and nine times. The rearrangement links TRBV25-1 to TRBJ2-5; no definite D call. CDR1 is MGHDK, CDR2 SYGVNS, per germline. The V end was cut by 3 bases, the J end by 5 bases, with 16 bases between. The CDR3 covers 15 residues. The CDR3 region is CASSDPAVGGETQYF. The DNA of the CDR3 is TGTGCCAGCAGTGACCCGGCCGTTGGTGGGGAGACCCAGTACTTC.

There are many counts of this clonotype. V is TRBV5-1 and J is TRBJ2-1; 10 bases align to TRBD2. V gave up 2 bases and J gave up 9 bases; unmatched junction bases: 2. The CDR3 spans 13 residues. CDR1 SGHRS and CDR2 YFSETQ come from the germline V gene. CDR3 protein: CASSFLAGAEQFF. CDR3 DNA sequence: TGCGCCAGCAGCTTTCTAGCGGGAGCTGAGCAGTTCTTC.

CDR3 nucleotides: TGTGCCAGCAGGGACACCCTCGGGAACACTGAAGCTTTCTTT. Its translation is CASRDTLGNTEAFF. This chain links TRBV2 with TRBJ1-1; tentatively, D is TRBD1 (5 bases). Trimming removed 6 bases from V and 1 base from J, with 12 bases in between. Germline V gene data show CDR1 as SNHLY and CDR2 as FYNNEI. The CDR3 has 14 residues.

The chain joins TRBV6-2 or TRBV6-3 to TRBJ2-1; TRBD2 matches at 7 bases. This CDR3 has 12 residues. In germline, CDR1 is MNHEY, CDR2 SVGEGT. The J segment lost 15 bases and the V segment lost 2 bases, leaving 7 bases of the junction unmatched. In nucleotides, the CDR3 is TGTGCCAGCAGTTACCGGGACTATATTCTGTTCTTC. This codes for CASSYRDYILFF.

The V call is TRBV6-2 or TRBV6-3, the J call TRBJ2-7, with unresolved D. CDR3 length: 16 residues. Trimming took 6 bases from V and 5 from J, leaving 23 bases between them. The germline gives CDR1 MNHEY, CDR2 SVGEGT. CDR3 coding DNA: TGTGCCAGCAGCCCGGAGATGGACCTCTTTCGGGACGAGCAGTACTTC. Its protein is CASSPEMDLFRDEQYF.

Only a few counts were recorded for this clonotype. J is TRBJ2-3 and V is TRBV9; 10 bases line up with TRBD2. The CDR3 is 17 amino acids. V shed 0 bases and J 2 bases; nucleotides not matched to a gene: 6. Germline CDR1 SGDLS, CDR2 YYNGEE. This chain's CDR3 is CASSVAASGGPTDTQYF. Here the CDR3 DNA reads TGTGCCAGCAGCGTAGCGGCTAGCGGGGGCCCCACAGATACGCAGTATTTT. Full variable domain (remainder filled in from reference TRBV9 and TRBJ2-3): DSGVTQTPKHLITATGQRVTLRCSPRSGDLSVYWYQQSLDQGLQFLIQYYNGEERAKGNILERFSAQQFPDLHSELNLSSLELGDSALYFCASSVAASGGPTDTQYFGPGTRLTVL.

This clonotype was counted a few times. This chain joins TRBV20-1 and TRBJ1-2, with TRBD1 identical over 11 bases. The germline V gene encodes CDR1 DFQATT and CDR2 SNEGSKA (reference sequence). Losses at the gene ends were 3 bases for V and 6 bases for J; bases not matched to a gene: 3. This CDR3 is 13 amino acids long. In DNA, the CDR3 is TGCAGTGCTAGGGACAGGGGGCAAAATGGCTACACCTTC. Amino acid sequence: CSARDRGQNGYTF.

The chain carries TRBV10-3 and TRBJ1-1, with a possible D match to TRBD1 (6 bases). The germline V and J ends were trimmed by 7 bases and 0 bases, with 6 bases remaining between them. CDR1 and CDR2 from the germline V gene are ENHRY and SYGVKD. This CDR3 is built from 12 residues. CDR3 amino acids: CAITGVNTEAFF. The CDR3 nucleotides read TGTGCCATCACAGGGGTGAACACTGAAGCTTTCTTT.

The V gene is TRBV5-1, the J gene TRBJ2-2; 9 bases align to TRBD1. The CDR3 is 15 amino acids. The germline V gene has CDR1 SGHRS and CDR2 YFSETQ. J was trimmed by 7 bases and V by 0 bases; bases with no gene match: 4. CDR3 protein: CASSLVGQGIGELFF. The CDR3 DNA reads TGCGCCAGCAGCTTGGTGGGACAGGGCATCGGGGAGCTGTTTTTT.

The chain combines TRBV6-1 with TRBJ2-5; 9 positions match TRBD1. Germline loops: CDR1 MNHNS, CDR2 SASEGT. This CDR3 is 13 amino acids long. The V and J ends lost 6 bases and 4 bases, in that order; junction bases with no gene match: 3. The CDR3 here is CASRKTGGETQYF. CDR3 DNA: TGTGCCAGCAGAAAGACAGGGGGAGAGACCCAGTACTTC.

The V gene is TRBV6-1, the J gene TRBJ2-4; D is undetermined. The CDR3 has 13 amino acids. Trimming shortened V by 6 bases and J by 8 bases, and 14 bases separated the two germline ends. Germline V gene sequence: CDR1 MNHNS, CDR2 SASEGT. The CDR3 bases are TGTGCCAGCAGGGCCGCCGAGTGGGACATTCAGTACTTC. This encodes CASRAAEWDIQYF.

This clonotype was seen only a few times. The chain combines TRBV6-4 with TRBJ2-1; the D gene is possibly TRBD1 (6 bases). The ends were cut back, 6 bases at V and 8 bases at J, with 14 bases in the middle. Germline CDR1 MRHNA, CDR2 SNTAGT. The length of the CDR3 is 13 residues. CDR3 loop: CASSPQGFDEQFF. The CDR3 DNA sequence: TGTGCCAGCAGCCCCCAGGGGTTCGATGAGCAGTTCTTC.

V usage is TRBV12-3 or TRBV12-4 and J usage is TRBJ1-5; TRBD1 is a possible D gene (6 bases). The V end was cut by 5 bases, the J end by 9 bases, with 14 bases between. The CDR3 loop spans 13 amino acids. The CDR3 DNA follows: TGTGCCAGCAGTCCGGACAGTTATCGGCCCCAGCATTTT. Its protein is CASSPDSYRPQHF.

The chain uses TRBV20-1 and TRBJ2-3; D is uncertain. V was shortened by 6 bases and J by 0 bases, with 16 bases between the two germline ends. CDR3 size: 15 residues. CDR1 and CDR2 from the germline V gene are DFQATT and SNEGSKA (reference sequence). The chain's CDR3 is CSAPALGLSTDTQYF. DNA for the CDR3: TGCAGTGCCCCCGCCCTTGGCCTTAGCACAGATACGCAGTATTTT.

In DNA form, the CDR3 reads TGTGCCAGCAGCCAGGTGGGACAGGCGGCCCAGTACTTC. It translates to CASSQVGQAAQYF. This chain uses TRBV7-9 with TRBJ2-5; 8 nucleotides align to TRBD1. V was clipped by 5 bases and J by 9 bases; unmatched bases: 8. This CDR3 is 13 amino acids long. In germline, CDR1 is SEHNR, CDR2 FQNEAQ (reference sequence).

This clonotype was recorded many times. J is TRBJ2-1 and V is TRBV12-3 or TRBV12-4; 9 bases map to TRBD2. This CDR3 comprises 16 residues. With V trimmed by 6 bases and J by 4 bases, 10 bases remained unmatched. CDR3 sequence (DNA): TGTGCCAGCAGCCGCCTGGCGGGGGGGCATTACAATGAGCAGTTCTTC. Protein sequence: CASSRLAGGHYNEQFF.